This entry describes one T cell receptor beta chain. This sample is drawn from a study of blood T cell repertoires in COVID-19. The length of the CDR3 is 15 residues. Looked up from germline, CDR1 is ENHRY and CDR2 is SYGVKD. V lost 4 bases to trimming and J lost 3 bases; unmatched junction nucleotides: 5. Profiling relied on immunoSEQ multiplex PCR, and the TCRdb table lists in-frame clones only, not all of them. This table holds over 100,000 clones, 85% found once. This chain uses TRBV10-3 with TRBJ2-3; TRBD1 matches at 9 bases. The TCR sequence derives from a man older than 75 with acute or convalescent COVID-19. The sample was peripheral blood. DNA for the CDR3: TGTGCCATCAGTGTAGGGGACAGGGAGACAGATACGCAGTATTTT. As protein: CAISVGDRETDTQYF.